What follows are 19 T cell receptor beta chains derived from one specimen sequenced in a study of cytomegalovirus exposure and HLA in healthy donors. Vbeta (60) and Jbeta (13) primers were used in the PCR. Using immunoSEQ multiplex PCR, the repertoire was profiled, and TCRdb retains in-frame clones only, with some absent. The data hold under 200,000 clones, with roughly 80% observed a single time. Sequencing used PBMCs. These receptors were obtained from a man aged 35-49 years in good health and CMV-seronegative.

This clone was observed once. The CDR3 region is CASSYSSGGSGYGYTF. The CDR3 DNA reads TGTGCCAGCAGTTACTCGAGTGGAGGTTCGGGCTATGGCTACACCTTC. The V and J genes are TRBV6-5 and TRBJ1-2; D uncertain. From germline, CDR1 is MNHEY and CDR2 SVGAGI. Trimming stripped 0 bases from V and 4 bases from J, with 15 bases between. This CDR3 comprises 16 residues.

The chain employs TRBV6-1 and TRBJ1-4; the D gene is possibly TRBD1 (5 bases). The V end was cut by 1 base, the J end by 4 bases, with 7 bases between. The CDR3 runs 14 residues. Germline V lookup: CDR1 MNHNS, CDR2 SASEGT. The CDR3 sequence: CASSEDRINEKLFF. For the CDR3, the DNA is TGTGCCAGCAGTGAAGACAGGATTAATGAAAAACTGTTTTTT.

The genes are TRBV18 and TRBJ2-2, with D possibly being TRBD2 (6 bases). The CDR3 is made up of 16 amino acids. Germline V gene lookup returns CDR1 KGHSH and CDR2 LQKENI. Between the trimmed V and J ends, which lost 3 bases and 4 bases, there was a span of 15 bases. The CDR3, as DNA: TGTGCCAGCTCACCTTCCTTAGCGGTGAGCACCGGGGAGCTGTTTTTT. It is translated as CASSPSLAVSTGELFF.

The chain combines TRBV6-5 with TRBJ2-6, with D possibly being TRBD1 (6 bases). The CDR3 runs to 15 residues. With 1 base removed from V and 4 bases from J, the gap between germline ends came to 8 bases. CDR1 MNHEY and CDR2 SVGAGI come from the germline V gene. The CDR3 nucleotides read TGTGCCAGCAGTTACTACAGGGCCGGGGCCAACGTCCTGACTTTC. Residues: CASSYYRAGANVLTF.

The genes are TRBV15 and TRBJ1-2; D remains ambiguous. Trimming left V 0 bases short and J 6 bases short, with 11 bases between. There are 14 residues in the CDR3. The germline V gene encodes CDR1 LNHNV and CDR2 YYDKDF (reference sequence). Here the CDR3 reads CATSRDYYRNGYTF. In DNA form, the CDR3 reads TGTGCCACCAGCAGAGATTATTACAGAAATGGCTACACCTTC.

This sequence joins TRBV7-9 and TRBJ2-1; TRBD2 aligns across 7 bases. CDR1 and CDR2 (germline): SEHNR, FQNEAQ (reference sequence). V lost 7 bases, J lost 7 bases, and 19 bases stayed unmatched. The CDR3 consists of 17 residues. CDR3 in DNA: TGTGCCAGCACCCTCGGAGCGGGACCCCAGACGCGTAATGAGCAGTTCTTC. It codes for CASTLGAGPQTRNEQFF.

The chain couples TRBV4-3 to TRBJ2-3, with 12 bases fitting TRBD2. The CDR3 has 15 residues. Per the germline V gene, CDR1 is LGHNA and CDR2 is YSLEER. Trimming removed 4 bases from V and 2 bases from J; junction bases left unmatched: 1. As DNA, the CDR3 is TGCGCCAGCAGCCGGACTAGCGGGAACACAGATACGCAGTATTTT. Its translation is CASSRTSGNTDTQYF.

The chain couples TRBV7-9 to TRBJ2-1; D remains ambiguous. Germline CDR1 reads SEHNR; CDR2 reads FQNEAQ (reference sequence). The CDR3 totals 15 residues. Between the trimmed V and J ends, which lost 11 bases and 7 bases, there was a span of 24 bases. The CDR3 DNA is TGTGCCGGCGGTATCCACCTCACGATTACGAATGAGCAGTTCTTC. The encoded protein is CAGGIHLTITNEQFF.

V usage is TRBV5-1 and J usage is TRBJ2-6; D gene unclear. The CDR3 sequence is 15 residues long. Trimming took off 4 bases at V and 1 base at J, with 9 bases between the two ends. Looked up from germline, CDR1 is SGHRS and CDR2 is YFSETQ. The CDR3 nucleotides are TGCGCCAGCAGCGCGGAAAGATCTGGGGCCAACGTCCTGACTTTC. Its translation: CASSAERSGANVLTF.

This chain links TRBV7-9 with TRBJ2-7; 7 nucleotides match TRBD1. Germline assignment: CDR1 SEHNR and CDR2 FQNEAQ (reference sequence). After removal of 5 bases from V and 6 bases from J, the junction contained 7 bases not matched to a gene. The CDR3 runs to 13 residues. The CDR3 is CASSPPTGIEQYF. The CDR3 DNA sequence: TGTGCCAGCAGCCCACCGACAGGGATCGAGCAGTACTTC. Looking up the rest from reference TRBV7-9 and TRBJ2-7 gives the full variable domain: DTGVSQNPRHKITKRGQNVTFRCDPISEHNRLYWYRQTLGQGPEFLTYFQNEAQLEKSRLLSDRFSAERPKGSFSTLEIQRTEQGDSAMYLCASSPPTGIEQYFGPGTRLTVT.

The V call is TRBV29-1, the J call TRBJ2-3; D is perhaps TRBD1 (5 bases). The CDR3 runs to 11 residues. Deletions cut 1 base from V and 14 bases from J, with 13 bases between. Germline V CDR1 and CDR2: SQVTM, ANQGSEA. CDR3 bases: TGCAGCGTTGAAGGCCAGGGCCGGGCGTATTTT. This codes for CSVEGQGRAYF.

The chain links TRBV5-4 to TRBJ2-7, with D possibly being TRBD1 (6 bases). From germline, CDR1 is SGHNT and CDR2 YYREEE (reference sequence). Trimming removed 0 bases from V and 4 bases from J, with 14 bases in between. The CDR3 has 15 amino acids. For the CDR3, the DNA is TGTGCCAGCAGCTTGGACAGGGCGGAGTTGTACGAGCAGTACTTC. It is translated as CASSLDRAELYEQYF.

The CDR3 nucleotides read TGTGCCAGTAGTATAGGAACAGGGTGGAACTATGGCTACACCTTC. This codes for CASSIGTGWNYGYTF. V gene TRBV19 combines with J gene TRBJ1-2; D possibly corresponds to TRBD1 (6 bases). The V end was cut by 1 base, the J end by 2 bases, with 11 bases between. The germline V gene has CDR1 LNHDA and CDR2 SQIVND (reference sequence). CDR3 size: 15 residues.

This sequence joins TRBV7-8 and TRBJ2-5, with TRBD1 matching 8 bases. This CDR3 has 13 residues. With V trimmed by 8 bases and J by 7 bases, 9 bases remained unmatched. The V gene's germline CDR1 is SGHVS and CDR2 FQNEAQ. The CDR3 region is CASAWGTGGTQYF. The CDR3 region has the DNA TGTGCCAGCGCATGGGGGACAGGCGGGACCCAGTACTTC. The full variable domain, completed using reference TRBV7-8 and TRBJ2-5, is GAGVSQSPRYKVAKRGQDVALRCDPISGHVSLFWYQQALGQGPEFLTYFQNEAQLDKSGLPSDRFFAERPEGSVSTLKIQRTQQEDSAVYLCASAWGTGGTQYFGPGTRLLVL.

Here the CDR3 DNA reads TGCAGCCCCTGCGATGGCTACACCTTC. Residues: CSPCDGYTF. V usage is TRBV29-1 and J usage is TRBJ1-2; no definite D call. The CDR3 spans 9 residues. CDR1 SQVTM and CDR2 ANQGSEA come from the germline V gene. The V end was cut by 8 bases, the J end by 6 bases, with 7 bases between.

For this clone: The sample carries other DNA sequences with the same CDR3. V and J are TRBV29-1 and TRBJ2-6; 7 nucleotides agree with TRBD2. The CDR3 is 14 residues long. Germline V gives CDR1 SQVTM, CDR2 ANQGSEA. Germline trimming cut 6 bases from V and 0 bases from J; bases unmatched to any gene: 2. In DNA, the CDR3 is TGCAGCGTCTCGGGGGGCTCTGGGGCCAACGTCCTGACTTTC. Translated: CSVSGGSGANVLTF.

The V call is TRBV18, the J call TRBJ1-5; D call uncertain. CDR1 is KGHSH and CDR2 is LQKENI in the germline V gene. V was shortened by 3 bases and J by 3 bases, with 15 bases between the two germline ends. The CDR3 is made up of 16 amino acids. DNA of the CDR3: TGTGCCAGCTCACCCCAAAGCGCCACCTTCAATCAGCCCCAGCATTTT. Protein: CASSPQSATFNQPQHF.

This chain links TRBV27 with TRBJ2-5, with 9 positions matching TRBD1. The CDR3 totals 16 residues. Germline V gene data show CDR1 as MNHEY and CDR2 as SMNVEV (reference sequence). The V and J ends lost 1 base and 5 bases, in that order; junction bases with no gene match: 8. Written as DNA, the CDR3 is TGTGCCAGCAGTTTATTTGTGGGGACAGGGATCGAGACCCAGTACTTC. Its translation is CASSLFVGTGIETQYF.

This sequence joins TRBV6-5 and TRBJ2-7; no clear D. This CDR3 is built from 11 residues. V was shortened by 2 bases and J by 8 bases, with 7 bases between the two germline ends. Looked up from germline, CDR1 is MNHEY and CDR2 is SVGAGI. CDR3 sequence (DNA): TGTGCCAGCAGTTACGCTGGGCAGCAGTACTTC. It codes for CASSYAGQQYF.